The 8 T cell receptor beta chains below come from one sample, sequenced in a study of control samples from healthy donors and cancer patients (TCRdb year 2020). Library preparation used the immunoSEQ multiplex PCR assay. TCRdb stores this immuneACCESS table with in-frame sequences only. Part of the clones is absent; in the studies checked, under half of the shortfall reflects unresolved V genes, and no reason is known for the rest. For this sample there are around 85,000 clones; approximately 88% appear just once. The top ten hold about 7.6% of the sample. The specimen sequenced was blood. The receptors derive from a woman in her fifties or sixties in good health.

This clone was detected a few times. The chain joins TRBV7-9 to TRBJ2-7; 7 bases are shared with TRBD1. The V segment lost 2 bases and the J segment 7 bases; nucleotides outside the gene matches: 5. This CDR3 contains 13 residues. The V gene's germline CDR1 is SEHNR and CDR2 FQNEAQ (reference sequence). The CDR3: CASSLNPGGEQYF. In DNA, the CDR3 is TGTGCCAGCAGCTTAAATCCAGGGGGTGAGCAGTACTTC.

V and J are TRBV19 and TRBJ2-1; no clear D. V lost 7 bases and J 1 base, leaving 11 bases between the germline ends. Looked up from germline, CDR1 is LNHDA and CDR2 is SQIVND (reference sequence). The CDR3 spans 14 residues. The CDR3 here is CASTKDGSYNEQFF. In nucleotides, the CDR3 is TGTGCCAGTACCAAGGACGGTTCCTACAATGAGCAGTTCTTC.

This chain links TRBV6-6 with TRBJ2-5, with D possibly called TRBD1 or TRBD2 (6 bases each). The germline V gene encodes CDR1 MNHNY and CDR2 SVGAGI (reference sequence). CDR3 length equals 16 residues. Trimming left V 0 bases short and J 1 base short, with 12 bases between. The CDR3 is CASSYSGGAGQETQYF. The CDR3 DNA reads TGTGCCAGCAGTTACTCGGGGGGCGCTGGCCAAGAGACCCAGTACTTC.

This chain joins TRBV5-1 and TRBJ1-1; 7 bases are shared with TRBD1. This CDR3 spans 15 amino acids. J gave up 3 bases and V 3 bases, and 8 bases lay outside the gene matches. Germline lookup yields CDR1 SGHRS and CDR2 YFSETQ. DNA for the CDR3: TGCGCCAGCAGCTGGAACAGGGGCGGTGACACTGAAGCTTTCTTT. This codes for CASSWNRGGDTEAFF.

The chain recombines TRBV5-1 with TRBJ1-2; the match to TRBD1 covers 8 bases. The CDR3 is 18 amino acids. V was pared by 6 bases and J by 8 bases, with 24 bases of the junction left unmatched. Germline lookup yields CDR1 SGHRS and CDR2 YFSETQ. The chain's CDR3 is CASTSWTGPSLNSGGYTF. CDR3 bases: TGCGCCAGCACCTCTTGGACAGGGCCTAGCCTAAATTCCGGGGGCTACACCTTC.

The V call is TRBV14, the J call TRBJ2-7, with 7 bases fitting TRBD1. Looked up from germline, CDR1 is SGHDN and CDR2 is FVKESK. There are 13 residues in the CDR3. V trimming: 11 bases; J trimming: 4 bases; junction bases outside the gene matches: 11. CDR3 DNA: TGTGCCGCGACCGGGACAGATTTATACGAGCAGTACTTC. Translation gives CAATGTDLYEQYF.

The chain couples TRBV5-5 to TRBJ1-6; the match to TRBD1 covers 9 bases. From germline, CDR1 is SGHKS and CDR2 YYEKEE (reference sequence). Germline trimming cut 3 bases from V and 10 bases from J; bases unmatched to any gene: 5. This CDR3 region has 14 residues. In DNA, the CDR3 is TGTGCCAGCAGCTCGGGACAGGGTGCATCACCCCTCCACTTT. Amino acids: CASSSGQGASPLHF.

This clone showed up just once. Other DNA sequences in the sample encode the same CDR3. The chain carries TRBV18 and TRBJ2-5; D unclear. The CDR3 consists of 12 residues. Looked up from germline, CDR1 is KGHSH and CDR2 is LQKENI. Trimming left V 3 bases short and J 2 bases short, with 4 bases between. The chain's CDR3 is CASSPAQETQYF. The CDR3 DNA is TGTGCCAGCTCACCCGCTCAAGAGACCCAGTACTTC.